This T cell receptor beta chain is drawn from a study of TIL therapy for anti-PD-1-resistant metastatic lung cancer. This clone was observed a handful of times. Looked up from germline, CDR1 is MGHDK and CDR2 is SYGVNS. V trimming: 6 bases; J trimming: 6 bases; junction bases outside the gene matches: 2. The CDR3 is made up of 14 amino acids. Sequencing used immunoSEQ v3. Data came from immunoSEQ multiplex PCR; TCRdb stores just in-frame clones and leaves some out. This sample has about 95,000 clones; under 70% occur once, and the top ten carry roughly 9.8%. The sample's time point: pre-treatment sample, taken before nivolumab and TIL therapy. Tumor tissue came from excised metastases, mostly pleural nodules or supraclavicular lymph nodes.

The sequence was collected from a person aged 25 to 85 with non-small cell lung cancer. The material sequenced was tumor tissue, taken at baseline. This chain connects TRBV25-1 to TRBJ1-6, with 10 bases matching TRBD1. The CDR3 here is CASSRDRGNSPLHF. The CDR3 nucleotides read TGTGCCAGCAGCCGGGACAGGGGTAATTCACCCCTCCACTTT.